This is a list of T cell receptor beta chains from one sample in a study of PD-L1 blockade in urothelial cancer. The method was immunoSEQ multiplex PCR; TCRdb's version includes in-frame clones alone and lacks a portion of them. The table shows fewer than 25,000 clones, with approximately 90% occurring only once. The sample in question was PBMCs, obtained around atezolizumab (anti-PD-L1) treatment. The receptors were gathered from a man aged 45 to 65 with urothelial cancer. Both conserved end residues are part of each CDR3. The D gene is left open where the match is weak. Size is omitted from some rows. Given values are once, few, many or a class for expanded clones.

v_call	j_call	clone_size	d_call	cdr3_nt	cdr3_aa
TRBV4-1	TRBJ1-2	once	-	TGCGCCAGCAGCACATTCGGGGAGGGATTGAATGGCTACACCTTC	CASSTFGEGLNGYTF
TRBV5-6	TRBJ1-2	once	-	TGTGCCAGCAGCTTATGGGACACCATTAACTATGGCTACACCTTC	CASSLWDTINYGYTF
TRBV27	TRBJ2-2	-	-	TGTGCCAGCAGTTTTGAAAGTAGGGGGAGCACCGGGGAGCTGTTTTTT	CASSFESRGSTGELFF
TRBV2	TRBJ1-1	once	-	TGTGCCAGCACCGAAGGGAGGGGGGGGAACACTGAAGCTTTCTTT	CASTEGRGGNTEAFF
TRBV6-1	TRBJ2-2	-	TRBD2	TGTGCCACCGAAGTCATAGCGGGAGGGACCGGGGAGCTGTTTTTT	CATEVIAGGTGELFF
TRBV6-1	TRBJ1-2	few	-	TGTGCCAGCAGTGAAACAGGAATAGTAGGCTATGGCTACACCTTC	CASSETGIVGYGYTF
TRBV30	TRBJ2-4	few	TRBD1	TGTGCCTGGACCCGTAGGACAGGGGCCCAAAACATTCAGTACTTC	CAWTRRTGAQNIQYF
TRBV15	TRBJ2-1	-	TRBD1	TGTGCCACCAGCAGGGGTCTCACAGGGGAAGATAACAATGAGCAGTTCTTC	CATSRGLTGEDNNEQFF
TRBV19	TRBJ2-7	-	-	TGTGCCAGTAGTATAGATCTAACCCCTTCCTACGAGCAGTACTTC	CASSIDLTPSYEQYF
TRBV15	TRBJ1-1	-	TRBD1	TGTGCCACCAGCAGAGCAACAGGGGCCCAAACTGAAGCTTTCTTT	CATSRATGAQTEAFF
TRBV19	TRBJ1-2	-	-	TGTGCCAGTAGGACCCGGGGGGCAGCTAACTATGGCTACACCTTC	CASRTRGAANYGYTF
TRBV6-5	TRBJ1-2	-	-	TGTGCCACCCATTCCATACTCTATGGCTACACCTTC	CATHSILYGYTF
TRBV19	TRBJ1-1	-	-	TGTGCCAGTAGTCCACAGGGTAACACTGAAGCTTTCTTT	CASSPQGNTEAFF
TRBV12-5	TRBJ2-2	-	TRBD2	TGTGCTAGTGGCTCTACTCGGACTAGCGGGTGGGAGCTGTTTTTT	CASGSTRTSGWELFF
TRBV4-1	TRBJ2-7	-	-	TGCGCCAGCAGCCAATCCCGCACCACCCTCGGCGAGCAGTACTTC	CASSQSRTTLGEQYF
TRBV2	TRBJ2-7	-	TRBD1	TGTGCCTCCTTAGACAGGGCCGCCTCCTACGAGCAGTACTTC	CASLDRAASYEQYF
TRBV7-9	TRBJ2-7	-	TRBD2	TGTGCCAGCAGCTTAGTAGGGGCGGGAGGAACCCTAGGAGAGCAGTACTTC	CASSLVGAGGTLGEQYF
TRBV5-6	TRBJ1-4	few	TRBD1	TGTGCCAGCAGCTTGGCCCCGGGACAGGGCCAAAAACTGTTTTTT	CASSLAPGQGQKLFF
TRBV11-3	TRBJ2-2	once	TRBD2	TGTGCCAGCAGCTTAGAGGGCGGGGGTTTCACCGGGGAGCTGTTTTTT	CASSLEGGGFTGELFF
TRBV29-1	TRBJ1-2	-	TRBD1	TGCAGCGTAAGGACAGGGGGGTATGGCTACACCTTC	CSVRTGGYGYTF
TRBV27	TRBJ1-2	-	TRBD1	TGTGCCAGCAGTCCCCGGACAGGCTATGGCTACACCTTC	CASSPRTGYGYTF
TRBV7-6	TRBJ2-1	-	-	TGTGCCAGCAGCTTAGAGCACGGTTACAATGAGCAGTTCTTC	CASSLEHGYNEQFF